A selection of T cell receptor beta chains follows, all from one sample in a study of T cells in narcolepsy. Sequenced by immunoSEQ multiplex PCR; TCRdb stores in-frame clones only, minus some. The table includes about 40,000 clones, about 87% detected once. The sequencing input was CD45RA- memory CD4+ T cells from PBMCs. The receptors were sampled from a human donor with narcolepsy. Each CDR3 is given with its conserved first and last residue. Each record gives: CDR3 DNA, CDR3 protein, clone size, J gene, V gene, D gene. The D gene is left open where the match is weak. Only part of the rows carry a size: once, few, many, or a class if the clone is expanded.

DNA: TGTGCCAGCAGCCTGAAAGGACTAGCCTTATACAATGAGCAGTTCTTC
CDR3: CASSLKGLALYNEQFF
size: .
J: TRBJ2-1
V: TRBV11-2
D: TRBD2

DNA: TGTGCCAGTAGTCCATGGAGAGACTCCTACGAGCAGTACTTC
CDR3: CASSPWRDSYEQYF
size: .
J: TRBJ2-7
V: TRBV19
D: .

DNA: TGTGCTAGTGGTTTGGTCATCCAGGGGGCACCTAACTATGGCTACACCTTC
CDR3: CASGLVIQGAPNYGYTF
size: .
J: TRBJ1-2
V: TRBV12-5
D: TRBD1

DNA: TGTGCCAGCAGCTATATGGGGGAGCTGTTTTTT
CDR3: CASSYMGELFF
size: .
J: TRBJ2-2
V: TRBV5-6
D: .

DNA: TGTGCCAGCAGTGAAGTTGTATACGAGCAGTACTTC
CDR3: CASSEVVYEQYF
size: .
J: TRBJ2-7
V: TRBV6-5
D: .

DNA: TGTGCCTCGGAGTCCAGGGTGAACACTGAAGCTTTCTTT
CDR3: CASESRVNTEAFF
size: large
J: TRBJ1-1
V: TRBV19
D: .

DNA: TGTGCCAGTAGTATAGTCGCTACAGAAGAAGCTTTCTTT
CDR3: CASSIVATEEAFF
size: .
J: TRBJ1-1
V: TRBV19
D: .

DNA: TGTGCCAGCAGTGGGATTAGTGGGGCCCGGGAGCTGTTTTTT
CDR3: CASSGISGARELFF
size: once
J: TRBJ2-2
V: TRBV2
D: .

DNA: TGTGCCAGCAGCCCAAGGACCGGGACAGGGGGCTACGAGCAGTACTTC
CDR3: CASSPRTGTGGYEQYF
size: .
J: TRBJ2-7
V: TRBV27
D: TRBD1

DNA: TGTGCCAGTCCAGTCTGGCAGGGGCGGGGTGGCTATGGCTACACCTTC
CDR3: CASPVWQGRGGYGYTF
size: .
J: TRBJ1-2
V: TRBV19
D: .

DNA: TGTGCCAGCAGCGTAGGGGCTGATACGAACACCGGGGAGCTGTTTTTT
CDR3: CASSVGADTNTGELFF
size: .
J: TRBJ2-2
V: TRBV9
D: .

DNA: TGTGCCAGCAGTCATGACACCGGGGAGCTGTTTTTT
CDR3: CASSHDTGELFF
size: .
J: TRBJ2-2
V: TRBV5-6
D: .

DNA: TGCAGCGCCTCAGGAACAGCGGATCTCGAGCAGTACTTC
CDR3: CSASGTADLEQYF
size: .
J: TRBJ2-7
V: TRBV29-1
D: .

DNA: TGTGCCAGCTGCCCCAGGACCGCACCTGGAGATACGCAGTATTTT
CDR3: CASCPRTAPGDTQYF
size: once
J: TRBJ2-3
V: TRBV25-1
D: .

DNA: TGTGCCACCAGCAGAGATCGGGAAAACATTCAGTACTTC
CDR3: CATSRDRENIQYF
size: .
J: TRBJ2-4
V: TRBV15
D: .

DNA: TGTGCCAGCAGACCACAGGCCACTTATGGCTACACCTTC
CDR3: CASRPQATYGYTF
size: .
J: TRBJ1-2
V: TRBV5-4
D: .